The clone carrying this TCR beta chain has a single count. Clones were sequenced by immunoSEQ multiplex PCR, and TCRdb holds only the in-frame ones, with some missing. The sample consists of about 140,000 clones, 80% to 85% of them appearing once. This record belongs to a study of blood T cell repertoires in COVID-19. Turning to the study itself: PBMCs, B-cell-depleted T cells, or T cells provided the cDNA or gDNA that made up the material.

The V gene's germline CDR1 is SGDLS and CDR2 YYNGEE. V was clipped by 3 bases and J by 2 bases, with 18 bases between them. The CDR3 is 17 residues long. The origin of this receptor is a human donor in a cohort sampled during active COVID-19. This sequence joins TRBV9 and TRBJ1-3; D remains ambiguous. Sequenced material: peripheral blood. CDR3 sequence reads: CASSATVGGPTGNTIYF. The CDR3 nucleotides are TGTGCCAGCAGCGCCACAGTAGGCGGGCCCACTGGAAACACCATATATTTT.